A single sample gave rise to the 5 T cell receptor beta chains below, sequenced in a study of CD8 T cells in Susac syndrome. The RNA, about 0.5 to 1 ug, was put through reverse transcription using random hexamers. MiXCR, applied by TCRdb to the immunoSEQ multiplex PCR reads, yields one record per CDR3 protein. The sample includes more than 150,000 distinct CDR3 sequences, roughly 94% of them seen just once. Material: CD8+ T cells from PBMCs. Receptors originate from a human donor with multiple sclerosis.

The J gene is TRBJ2-7, the V gene TRBV13; 8 nucleotides match TRBD1. Per the germline V gene, CDR1 is PRHDT and CDR2 is FYEKMQ (reference sequence). CDR3 length equals 13 residues. J lost 2 bases, V lost 5 bases, and 2 bases had no gene match. CDR3 coding DNA: TGTGCCAGCAGCGAGACAGGGGCCTACGAGCAGTACTTC. Protein product: CASSETGAYEQYF.

The genes are TRBV29-1 and TRBJ2-5; the D is unclear. Trimming cost V 5 bases and J 4 bases, with 5 bases left between them. The length of the CDR3 is 10 residues. Germline CDR1 is SQVTM and CDR2 is ANQGSEA. CDR3 bases: TGCAGCGTTATAGGAGAGACCCAGTACTTC. It translates to CSVIGETQYF.

This clonotype showed up just once. This sequence joins TRBV13 and TRBJ1-1; D is perhaps TRBD1 (5 bases). V was cut by 0 bases and J by 2 bases, with 10 bases left in between. Germline V CDR1 and CDR2: PRHDT, FYEKMQ (reference sequence). The CDR3 sequence is 15 residues long. DNA of the CDR3: TGTGCCAGCAGCTTAGGCTCAGGGACCAACACTGAAGCTTTCTTT. Protein sequence: CASSLGSGTNTEAFF.

This clonotype has a handful of counts. V usage is TRBV9 and J usage is TRBJ2-1; D is possibly TRBD2 (6 bases). V dropped 0 bases and J dropped 8 bases, with 6 bases sitting between them. In germline, CDR1 is SGDLS, CDR2 YYNGEE. The CDR3 has 12 amino acids. CDR3 loop: CASSVAGDEQFF. CDR3 nucleotides: TGTGCCAGCAGCGTAGCGGGGGATGAGCAGTTCTTC. The full variable domain, completed using reference TRBV9 and TRBJ2-1, is DSGVTQTPKHLITATGQRVTLRCSPRSGDLSVYWYQQSLDQGLQFLIQYYNGEERAKGNILERFSAQQFPDLHSELNLSSLELGDSALYFCASSVAGDEQFFGPGTRLTVL.

The gene calls are TRBV9 and TRBJ2-1, with TRBD1 matching over 10 bases. The CDR3 has 15 residues. The germline gives CDR1 SGDLS, CDR2 YYNGEE. The J segment lost 4 bases and the V segment lost 3 bases, leaving 4 bases of the junction unmatched. The CDR3 coding sequence is TGTGCCAGCAGCGGTGGGGACAGGGGATACAATGAGCAGTTCTTC. Its protein product is CASSGGDRGYNEQFF.